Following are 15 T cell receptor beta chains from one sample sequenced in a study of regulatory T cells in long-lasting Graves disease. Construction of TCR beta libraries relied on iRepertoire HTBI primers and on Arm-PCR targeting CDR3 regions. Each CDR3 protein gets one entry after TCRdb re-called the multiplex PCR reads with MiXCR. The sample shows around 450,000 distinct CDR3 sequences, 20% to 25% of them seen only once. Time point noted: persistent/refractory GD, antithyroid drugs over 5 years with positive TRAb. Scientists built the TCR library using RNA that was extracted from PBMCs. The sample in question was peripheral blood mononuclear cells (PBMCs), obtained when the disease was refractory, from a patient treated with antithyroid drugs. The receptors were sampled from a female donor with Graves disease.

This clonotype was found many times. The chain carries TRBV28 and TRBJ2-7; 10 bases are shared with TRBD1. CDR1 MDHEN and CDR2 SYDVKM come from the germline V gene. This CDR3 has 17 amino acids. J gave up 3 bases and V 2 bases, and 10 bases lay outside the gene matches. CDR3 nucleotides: TGTGCCAGCAGTTTAATTGGTGGGGACAGGGGTTTCTACGAGCAGTACTTC. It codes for CASSLIGGDRGFYEQYF.

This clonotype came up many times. The CDR3 region has the DNA TGTGCCAGCAGTTTAACGGGAAGCCTCGTGCACGAGCAGTACTTC. Translated: CASSLTGSLVHEQYF. V and J are TRBV28 and TRBJ2-7, with a weak D call TRBD2 (5 bases). The V gene lost 2 bases and the J gene lost 5 bases, with 16 bases spanning the gap. This CDR3 contains 15 residues. Germline V gene lookup returns CDR1 MDHEN and CDR2 SYDVKM.

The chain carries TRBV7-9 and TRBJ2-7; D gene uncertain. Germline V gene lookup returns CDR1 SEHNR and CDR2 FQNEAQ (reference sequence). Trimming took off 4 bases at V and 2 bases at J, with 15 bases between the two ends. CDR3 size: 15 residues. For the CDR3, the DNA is TGTGCCAGCAGCTCACCCACGGGTTTTACCTACGAGCAGTACTTC. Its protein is CASSSPTGFTYEQYF.

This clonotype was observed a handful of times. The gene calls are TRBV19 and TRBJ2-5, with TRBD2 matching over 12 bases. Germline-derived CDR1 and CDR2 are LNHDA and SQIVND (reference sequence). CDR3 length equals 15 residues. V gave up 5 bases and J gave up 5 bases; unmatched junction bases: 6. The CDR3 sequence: CASSRTSGMGETQYF. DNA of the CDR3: TGTGCCAGTAGTCGGACTAGCGGGATGGGGGAGACCCAGTACTTC.

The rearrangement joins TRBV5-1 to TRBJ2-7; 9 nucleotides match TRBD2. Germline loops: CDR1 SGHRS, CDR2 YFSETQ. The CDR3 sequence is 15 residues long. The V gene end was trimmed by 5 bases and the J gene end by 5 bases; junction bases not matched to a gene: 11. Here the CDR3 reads CASRNSLAGANEQYF. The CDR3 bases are TGCGCCAGCAGAAATTCATTAGCGGGAGCAAACGAGCAGTACTTC.

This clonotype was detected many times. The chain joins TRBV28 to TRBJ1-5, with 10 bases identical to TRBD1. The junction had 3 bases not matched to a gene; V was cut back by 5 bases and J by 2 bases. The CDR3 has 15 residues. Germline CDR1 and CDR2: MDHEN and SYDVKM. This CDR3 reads CASSRTGGGNQPQHF. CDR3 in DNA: TGTGCCAGCAGTCGGACAGGGGGTGGCAATCAGCCCCAGCATTTT.

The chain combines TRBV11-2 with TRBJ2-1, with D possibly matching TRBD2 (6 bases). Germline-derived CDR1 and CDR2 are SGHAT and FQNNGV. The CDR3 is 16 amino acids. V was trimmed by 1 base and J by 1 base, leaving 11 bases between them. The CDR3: CASSLVRLGSYNEQFF. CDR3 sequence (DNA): TGTGCCAGCAGCTTAGTGCGACTAGGTTCCTACAATGAGCAGTTCTTC.

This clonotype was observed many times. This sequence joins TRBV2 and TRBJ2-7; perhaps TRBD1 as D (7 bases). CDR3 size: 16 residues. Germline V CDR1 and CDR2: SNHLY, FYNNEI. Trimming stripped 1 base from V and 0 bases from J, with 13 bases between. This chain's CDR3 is CASSEDGGGYSYEQYF. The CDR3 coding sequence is TGTGCCAGCAGTGAAGATGGAGGGGGCTACTCCTACGAGCAGTACTTC.

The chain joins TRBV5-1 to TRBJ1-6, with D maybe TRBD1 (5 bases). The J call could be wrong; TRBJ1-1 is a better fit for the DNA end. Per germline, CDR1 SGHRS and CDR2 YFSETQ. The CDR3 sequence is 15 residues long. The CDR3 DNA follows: TGCGCCAGCAGCCACGGAACGGGGGGGGACACTGAAGCTTTCTTT. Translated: CASSHGTGGDTEAFF.

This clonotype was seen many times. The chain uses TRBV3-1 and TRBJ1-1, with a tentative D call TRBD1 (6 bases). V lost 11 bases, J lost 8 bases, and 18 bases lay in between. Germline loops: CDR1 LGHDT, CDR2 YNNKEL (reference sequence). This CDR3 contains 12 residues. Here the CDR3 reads CAVGGTGTEAFF. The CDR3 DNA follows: TGTGCCGTAGGGGGGACCGGGACAGAAGCTTTCTTT.

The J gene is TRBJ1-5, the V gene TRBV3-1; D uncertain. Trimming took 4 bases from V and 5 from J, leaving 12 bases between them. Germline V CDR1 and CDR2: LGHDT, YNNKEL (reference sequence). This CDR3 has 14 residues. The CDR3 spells CASSPAAGYQPQHF. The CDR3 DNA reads TGTGCCAGCAGCCCGGCCGCAGGATATCAGCCCCAGCATTTT.

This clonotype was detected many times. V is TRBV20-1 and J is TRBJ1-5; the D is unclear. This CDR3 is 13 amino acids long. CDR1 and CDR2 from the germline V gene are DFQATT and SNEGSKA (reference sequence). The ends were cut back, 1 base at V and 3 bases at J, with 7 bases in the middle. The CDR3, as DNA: TGCAGTGCTAGAGTAAACACCAATCAGCCCCAGCATTTT. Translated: CSARVNTNQPQHF.

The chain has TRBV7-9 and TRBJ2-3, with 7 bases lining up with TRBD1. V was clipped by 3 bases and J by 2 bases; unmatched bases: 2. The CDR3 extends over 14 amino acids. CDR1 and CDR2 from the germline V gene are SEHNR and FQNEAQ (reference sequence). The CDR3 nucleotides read TGTGCCAGCAGCTTGGGACAGACCACAGATACGCAGTATTTT. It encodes CASSLGQTTDTQYF.

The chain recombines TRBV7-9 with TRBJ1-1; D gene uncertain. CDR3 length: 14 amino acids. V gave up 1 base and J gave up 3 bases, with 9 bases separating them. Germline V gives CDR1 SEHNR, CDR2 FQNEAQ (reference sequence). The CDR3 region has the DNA TGTGCCAGCAGCTTAGGACACGTTGACACTGAAGCTTTCTTT. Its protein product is CASSLGHVDTEAFF.

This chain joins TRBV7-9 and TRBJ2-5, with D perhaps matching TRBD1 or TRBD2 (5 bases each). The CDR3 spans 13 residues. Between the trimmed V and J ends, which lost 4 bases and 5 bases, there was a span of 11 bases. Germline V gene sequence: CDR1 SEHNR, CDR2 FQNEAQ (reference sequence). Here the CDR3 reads CASSWGPQETQYF. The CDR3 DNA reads TGTGCCAGCAGCTGGGGACCCCAGGAGACCCAGTACTTC. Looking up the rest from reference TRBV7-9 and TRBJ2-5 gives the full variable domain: DTGVSQNPRHKITKRGQNVTFRCDPISEHNRLYWYRQTLGQGPEFLTYFQNEAQLEKSRLLSDRFSAERPKGSFSTLEIQRTEQGDSAMYLCASSWGPQETQYFGPGTRLLVL.